These 5 T cell receptor beta chains came from one sample sequenced in a study of T cells in Graves' hyperthyroidism and ophthalmopathy. There were TCR beta CDR3 regions amplified from RNA transcripts. A first-round RT-PCR of the TCR CDR3 used the HTBI primer set. In TCRdb, the multiplex PCR reads were re-called with MiXCR into one record per CDR3 protein. The top ten hold less than 20% of the sample, which has about 690,000 distinct CDR3 sequences, 17% seen once. Material for sequencing was blood. These receptors originate from a man aged 50 to 59 with Graves' hyperthyroidism.

This sequence joins TRBV6-5 and TRBJ2-6; 7 bases align to TRBD1. The V and J ends lost 2 bases and 0 bases, in that order; junction bases with no gene match: 19. This CDR3 is 22 amino acids long. Looked up from germline, CDR1 is MNHEY and CDR2 is SVGAGI. In nucleotides, the CDR3 is TGTGCCAGCAGTTACCCTTCGCCGGGACAGAGGTCAATAGGCTCTGGGGCCAACGTCCTGACTTTC. It yields the protein CASSYPSPGQRSIGSGANVLTF.

This clonotype was seen a handful of times. The chain has TRBV6-1 and TRBJ2-7; D not resolved. The length of the CDR3 is 14 residues. Germline V CDR1 and CDR2: MNHNS, SASEGT. V gave up 5 bases and J gave up 3 bases, with 14 bases separating them. This CDR3 reads CASSFFGPHYEQYF. As DNA, the CDR3 is TGTGCCAGCAGTTTCTTTGGGCCACACTACGAGCAGTACTTC.

The V and J genes are TRBV5-5 and TRBJ1-1; no clear D gene. CDR1 SGHKS and CDR2 YYEKEE come from the germline V gene (reference sequence). Between the trimmed V and J ends, which lost 0 bases and 2 bases, there was a span of 5 bases. The CDR3 is 13 residues long. DNA of the CDR3: TGTGCCAGCAGCTTGGAACACAACACTGAAGCTTTCTTT. Amino acids: CASSLEHNTEAFF.

This clonotype has just a few counts. The chain employs TRBV6-6 and TRBJ1-1; D is perhaps TRBD1 (6 bases). Germline values: CDR1 MNHNY, CDR2 SVGAGI (reference sequence). The CDR3 length is 13 residues. Trimming removed 2 bases from V and 8 bases from J, with 12 bases in between. CDR3 nucleotides: TGTGCCAGCAGTTACATTCCAGGGGAGGAAGCTTTCTTT. Translating gives CASSYIPGEEAFF.

This clonotype was picked up a small number of times. CDR3 sequence: CASSLGVTAGNTGELFF. The CDR3, as DNA: TGTGCCAGCAGCTTAGGGGTCACGGCGGGGAACACCGGGGAGCTGTTTTTT. The V call is TRBV7-9, the J call TRBJ2-2; possible D gene TRBD2, 5 bases. CDR1 SEHNR and CDR2 FQNEAQ come from the germline V gene (reference sequence). Trimming cost V 1 base and J 1 base, with 13 bases left between them. The CDR3 is 17 amino acids.